The 24 T cell receptor beta chains below all came from one sample that was sequenced in a study of blood T cell repertoires in COVID-19. The protocol was immunoSEQ multiplex PCR, while the TCRdb copy is restricted to in-frame clones and leaves out a portion. The table lists about 240,000 clones, around four fifths of them singletons. Sequenced input: peripheral blood. Receptors originate from a woman in her 70s with acute or convalescent COVID-19.

The V gene is TRBV9, the J gene TRBJ2-1, with 7 bases identical to TRBD2. Per the germline V gene, CDR1 is SGDLS and CDR2 is YYNGEE. Trimming at V came to 4 bases and at J to 1 base, leaving 5 bases not matched to a gene. The CDR3 runs 15 residues. In nucleotides, the CDR3 is TGTGCCAGCAGCTATGGGCGGGGGTCCTACAATGAGCAGTTCTTC. Translating it yields CASSYGRGSYNEQFF.

This sequence joins TRBV9 and TRBJ1-3, with 7 bases fitting TRBD1. After removal of 3 bases from V and 4 bases from J, the junction contained 13 bases not matched to a gene. This CDR3 is built from 17 residues. CDR1 and CDR2 from the germline V gene are SGDLS and YYNGEE. The CDR3 DNA follows: TGTGCCAGCAGCGAGAGAGGAACAGGGGCCACCGGAAACACCATATATTTT. Encoded protein: CASSERGTGATGNTIYF.

The chain joins TRBV28 to TRBJ1-3, with TRBD1 matching over 8 bases. This CDR3 comprises 15 residues. V lost 6 bases, J lost 0 bases, and 4 bases stayed unmatched. Germline CDR1 reads MDHEN; CDR2 reads SYDVKM. The CDR3 nucleotides are TGTGCCAGCAGATTGACAGGGGACTCTGGAAACACCATATATTTT. Translation gives CASRLTGDSGNTIYF.

This sequence joins TRBV11-2 and TRBJ1-6; 9 bases are shared with TRBD1. This CDR3 has 17 amino acids. Germline values: CDR1 SGHAT, CDR2 FQNNGV. J gave up 3 bases and V 1 base, and 4 bases lay outside the gene matches. The CDR3 nucleotides are TGTGCCAGCAGCTTAGTCGGGGACAGGGTCTATAATTCACCCCTCCACTTT. This encodes CASSLVGDRVYNSPLHF.

The chain employs TRBV9 and TRBJ2-7; no definite D call. The CDR3 is 15 amino acids. V was cut by 4 bases and J by 0 bases, with 14 bases left in between. Germline V gene sequence: CDR1 SGDLS, CDR2 YYNGEE. The chain's CDR3 is CASSIARVLSYEQYF. In nucleotides, the CDR3 is TGTGCCAGCAGCATCGCACGGGTCCTCTCCTACGAGCAGTACTTC.

This rearrangement joins TRBV2 to TRBJ2-5; maybe TRBD2 (6 bases). Germline-derived CDR1 and CDR2 are SNHLY and FYNNEI. The V and J ends lost 7 bases and 7 bases respectively, with 16 bases between them. The CDR3 spans 13 residues. CDR3 DNA sequence: TGTGCCAGCAAAAGGGGCGAGGAGGGGACCCAGTACTTC. It is translated as CASKRGEEGTQYF.

The V call is TRBV7-8, the J call TRBJ1-6; TRBD1 matches at 7 bases. Germline V lookup: CDR1 SGHVS, CDR2 FQNEAQ. CDR3 length equals 16 residues. The V and J ends lost 5 bases and 4 bases, in that order; junction bases with no gene match: 8. CDR3 amino acids: CASSLGRDSYNSPLHF. CDR3 in DNA: TGTGCCAGCAGCCTGGGCCGGGACAGTTATAATTCACCCCTCCACTTT.

The chain couples TRBV2 to TRBJ2-5; tentative D call: TRBD2 (7 bases). V was cut by 2 bases and J by 7 bases, with 23 bases left in between. The germline V gene encodes CDR1 SNHLY and CDR2 FYNNEI. The CDR3 spans 17 residues. CDR3 loop: CASSEYEGGGPSGTQYF. The DNA of the CDR3 is TGTGCCAGCAGTGAATACGAAGGGGGGGGGCCGTCCGGGACCCAGTACTTC.

This clone was detected many times. The V gene is TRBV7-9, the J gene TRBJ2-1, with D perhaps matching TRBD1 (5 bases). CDR3 length: 13 residues. The V gene lost 2 bases and the J gene lost 7 bases, with 9 bases spanning the gap. The V gene's germline CDR1 is SEHNR and CDR2 FQNEAQ (reference sequence). CDR3 bases: TGTGCCAGCAGCTTAACCAGGGAAAATGAGCAGTTCTTC. Protein product: CASSLTRENEQFF.

The table lists this clone with a count of one. V gene TRBV5-1 combines with J gene TRBJ2-2; the match to TRBD1 covers 8 bases. This CDR3 is built from 14 residues. J lost 3 bases, V lost 5 bases, and 3 bases had no gene match. Per germline, CDR1 SGHRS and CDR2 YFSETQ. CDR3 bases: TGCGCCAGCAGGGACAGGGCGGACACCGGGGAGCTGTTTTTT. The encoded protein is CASRDRADTGELFF. The entire variable domain, with the rest obtained from reference TRBV5-1 and TRBJ2-2, is as follows: KAGVTQTPRYLIKTRGQQVTLSCSPISGHRSVSWYQQTPGQGLQFLFEYFSETQRNKGNFPGRFSGRQFSNSRSEMNVSTLELGDSALYLCASRDRADTGELFFGEGSRLTVL.

V gene TRBV18 combines with J gene TRBJ2-1; possibly TRBD1 for D (6 bases). The germline V gene has CDR1 KGHSH and CDR2 LQKENI. The V end lost 2 bases, the J end lost 0 bases, and 11 bases lay between the germline ends. The CDR3 contains 16 residues. CDR3 nucleotide sequence: TGTGCCAGCTCACCAATCGGACAGATCTCCTACAATGAGCAGTTCTTC. Protein product: CASSPIGQISYNEQFF.

This clone has a handful of counts. The rearrangement uses TRBV5-6 and TRBJ2-5; 7 bases line up with TRBD1. This CDR3 is 14 amino acids long. V was pared by 2 bases and J by 1 base, with 2 bases of the junction left unmatched. The germline V gene encodes CDR1 SGHDT and CDR2 YYEEEE. In DNA, the CDR3 is TGTGCCAGCAGCTTTGACAGGGTCCAAGAGACCCAGTACTTC. Protein product: CASSFDRVQETQYF.

The CDR3 region has the DNA TGCGCCAGCAGTGGAATTGACAGGGAAAACAACTATGGCTACACCTTC. This sequence encodes CASSGIDRENNYGYTF. The rearrangement links TRBV10-1 to TRBJ1-2; 7 nucleotides align to TRBD1. The CDR3 is made up of 16 amino acids. Germline loops: CDR1 WNHNN, CDR2 SYGVQD (reference sequence). The V gene end was trimmed by 4 bases and the J gene end by 2 bases; junction bases not matched to a gene: 10.

V is TRBV10-2 and J is TRBJ1-3; D may be TRBD1 (5 bases). The CDR3 is 14 amino acids. Per germline, CDR1 WSHSY and CDR2 SAAADI. V was shortened by 5 bases and J by 0 bases, with 8 bases between the two germline ends. In DNA form, the CDR3 reads TGCGCCAGCAGTACAGGATACTCTGGAAACACCATATATTTT. Translated, it gives CASSTGYSGNTIYF.

The chain has TRBV21-1 and TRBJ2-4; the table's D call TRBD1 went unverified against the DNA. TRBV21-1 has pseudogene status. The CDR3 is made up of 17 amino acids. CDR3 in amino acids: CASSERTGAKMGNIQYF. CDR3 in DNA: TGTGCCAGCAGCGAACGAACAGGGGCTAAGATGGGGAACATTCAGTACTTC.

In this sample, this clone turned up a few times. This chain uses TRBV7-2 with TRBJ1-4, with D unclear. Germline-derived CDR1 and CDR2 are SGHTA and FQGNSA. The CDR3 sequence is 13 residues long. V gave up 4 bases and J gave up 8 bases, with 11 bases separating them. The CDR3 protein is CASSSSLYEKLFF. DNA for the CDR3: TGTGCCAGCAGCTCTAGCCTCTACGAAAAACTGTTTTTT.

The chain combines TRBV11-2 with TRBJ2-2, with 10 bases identical to TRBD2. This CDR3 is 17 amino acids long. Looked up from germline, CDR1 is SGHAT and CDR2 is FQNNGV. The V segment lost 0 bases and the J segment 5 bases; nucleotides outside the gene matches: 6. This CDR3 is CASSLEPGLAQTGELFF. CDR3 nucleotide sequence: TGTGCCAGCAGCTTAGAACCGGGACTAGCGCAAACCGGGGAGCTGTTTTTT.

This rearrangement joins TRBV4-3 to TRBJ1-4; the match to TRBD1 covers 8 bases. The CDR3 totals 16 residues. With V trimmed by 0 bases and J by 8 bases, 8 bases remained unmatched. Germline V lookup: CDR1 LGHNA, CDR2 YSLEER. The CDR3 spells CASSQEGDRMGEKLFF. The CDR3 DNA reads TGCGCCAGCAGCCAAGAGGGGGACAGGATGGGAGAAAAACTGTTTTTT.

J is TRBJ1-5 and V is TRBV7-2; a weak D match, TRBD1 (5 bases). The V end lost 0 bases, the J end lost 6 bases, and 12 bases lay between the germline ends. The CDR3 contains 15 residues. Germline CDR1 reads SGHTA; CDR2 reads FQGNSA. CDR3 protein: CASSLAGLRSQPQHF. In DNA form, the CDR3 reads TGTGCCAGCAGCTTAGCGGGACTTCGGAGTCAGCCCCAGCATTTT. The whole variable domain, remainder taken from reference TRBV7-2 and TRBJ1-5, is GAGVSQSPSNKVTEKGKDVELRCDPISGHTALYWYRQSLGQGLEFLIYFQGNSAPDKSGLPSDRFSAERTGGSVSTLTIQRTQQEDSAVYLCASSLAGLRSQPQHFGDGTRLSIL.

To note about this clone: One end of the junction is discordant with germline, which a read error may explain. The chain has TRBV15 and TRBJ2-3, with TRBD1 matching 8 bases. CDR1 is LNHNV, CDR2 YYDKDF, per germline (reference sequence). The CDR3 consists of 13 residues. The CDR3: CATSRDRVGSPVF. The CDR3 DNA reads TGTGCCACCAGCAGGGACAGGGTGGGGAGCCCGGTTTTT.

The V and J genes are TRBV29-1 and TRBJ2-1; 8 bases match TRBD1. Germline values: CDR1 SQVTM, CDR2 ANQGSEA. CDR3 size: 15 residues. Germline trimming cut 1 base from V and 9 bases from J; bases unmatched to any gene: 11. The CDR3: CSVEAEDRVSGEQFF. The CDR3 coding sequence is TGCAGCGTTGAAGCCGAGGACAGGGTGTCAGGTGAGCAGTTCTTC.

The V call is TRBV29-1, the J call TRBJ2-5; 10 nucleotides match TRBD2. Trimming at V came to 4 bases and at J to 5 bases, leaving 7 bases not matched to a gene. CDR1 SQVTM and CDR2 ANQGSEA come from the germline V gene. CDR3 length: 14 residues. The CDR3 here is CSVGGSGGRETQYF. CDR3 DNA sequence: TGCAGCGTTGGGGGTAGCGGGGGGCGCGAGACCCAGTACTTC.

This chain connects TRBV4-3 to TRBJ1-4, with 7 bases lining up with TRBD1. CDR3 size: 13 residues. With V trimmed by 2 bases and J by 14 bases, 8 bases remained unmatched. The germline V gene has CDR1 LGHNA and CDR2 YSLEER. In DNA, the CDR3 is TGCGCCAGCAGCCAAAACAGGGGCGAGAAGCTGTTTTTT. It is translated as CASSQNRGEKLFF.

The chain employs TRBV3-1 (or the pseudogene TRBV3-2) and TRBJ2-2; TRBD2 is a possible D gene (7 bases). The CDR3 is 15 amino acids. The germline V gene encodes CDR1 LGHDT and CDR2 YNNKEL (reference sequence). V lost 4 bases and J lost 3, with 12 bases in between. Written as DNA, the CDR3 is TGTGCCAGCAGCCGCGGGGGCAGTTACACCGGGGAGCTGTTTTTT. The encoded protein is CASSRGGSYTGELFF.